This T cell receptor beta chain was obtained from a study of blood T cell repertoires in COVID-19. The wider study: From the United States, Italy and Spain came samples of acute and convalescent COVID-19. PBMCs, B-cell-depleted T cells, or T cells were the source of the cDNA or gDNA that made up the material.

Recruited during active infection, patients (from Seattle) were subsequently followed longitudinally. This clone was seen a handful of times. Original analysis: Nucleated cell counts were estimated from reference gene primer amplification. The table came from immunoSEQ multiplex PCR; TCRdb's copy has only in-frame clones and leaves some out. Clone size and the V and J calls come from that table; the DNA yielded D and trimming. This sample has roughly 330,000 clones, with about 87% found just once. V lost 3 bases, J lost 8 bases, and 7 bases lay in between. This CDR3 comprises 11 residues. Source material: peripheral blood. The clonotype originates from a man aged 30 to 45 with COVID-19, enrolled during active disease. V gene TRBV12-3 or TRBV12-4 combines with J gene TRBJ1-2; D gene uncertain. CDR3 protein: CASSFLRGYTF. The CDR3 DNA reads as TGTGCCAGCAGTTTTTTACGGGGCTACACCTTC.